This note documents a single T cell receptor (beta chain) sequence. The antigen is not known. This may be a read error, as it is one base from a much larger clone. Germline V CDR1 and CDR2: DFQATT, SNEGSKA (reference sequence). Trimming stripped 6 bases from V and 3 bases from J, with 11 bases between. CDR3 size: 12 residues. Axillary draining lymph nodes of breast cancer patients supplied the node samples. This entry belongs to a study of breast tumors, draining lymph nodes, adjacent tissues. MiXCR was run by TCRdb on the multiplex PCR reads, yielding one entry per CDR3 protein. Among about 140,000 distinct CDR3 sequences, about 33% were seen once, and the ten largest hold around 2.3%. Study conclusions and caveats: Tumors had less TCR diversity than lymph nodes, more than nontumor tissue.

Material: axillary lymph node tissue. The source is a female donor with breast cancer. Some clones in this sample may be carry-over from other donors' samples. This chain links TRBV20-1 with TRBJ1-1, with D perhaps matching TRBD1 (5 bases). DNA for the CDR3: TGCAGTGCCGCGGGCAGGGACACTGAAGCTTTCTTT. Translation: CSAAGRDTEAFF.